The 28 T cell receptor beta chains presented below share a single source sample, sequenced in a study of Ad26.COV2.S vaccination and SARS-CoV-2 variants. Profiled with immunoSEQ multiplex PCR; TCRdb holds only in-frame clones, not every one. The sample holds around 270,000 clones, about 83% seen once. Stated treatment: some 20 received Ad26.COV2.S at low or high dose, single or two shots; 5 received placebo; per-sample allocation not given. Repertoires come from day 63 after the first vaccine or placebo injection. The starting material was peripheral blood, obtained in a trial of Ad26.COV2.S vaccine versus placebo. These receptor sequences come from a person aged 18-65 years who received the Ad26.COV2.S COVID-19 vaccine or a placebo.

The V gene is TRBV11-2, the J gene TRBJ2-7; 9 bases agree with TRBD1. V lost 3 bases to trimming and J lost 3 bases; unmatched junction nucleotides: 15. The CDR3 sequence is 18 residues long. From germline, CDR1 is SGHAT and CDR2 FQNNGV. CDR3 loop: CASSFTIGTGSRYYEQYV. In DNA form, the CDR3 reads TGTGCCAGCAGCTTTACCATCGGGACAGGGTCCAGGTACTACGAGCAGTACGTC.

The chain recombines TRBV27 with TRBJ2-2; D possibly corresponds to TRBD1 (6 bases). In germline, CDR1 is MNHEY, CDR2 SMNVEV (reference sequence). Between the trimmed V and J ends, which lost 6 bases and 3 bases, there was a span of 14 bases. The CDR3 consists of 15 residues. The CDR3 DNA reads as TGTGCCAGCAGGCTACAGGGAGCCCACACCGGGGAGCTGTTTTTT. Translating gives CASRLQGAHTGELFF.

This rearrangement joins TRBV7-9 to TRBJ2-1, with TRBD2 matching 8 bases. Trimming removed 5 bases from V and 7 bases from J; junction bases left unmatched: 7. Germline-derived CDR1 and CDR2 are SEHNR and FQNEAQ (reference sequence). The CDR3 is made up of 14 amino acids. CDR3 nucleotide sequence: TGTGCCAGCAGCCCGACAGCGGGGGAAAATGAGCAGTTCTTC. This translates into CASSPTAGENEQFF.

J is TRBJ2-1 and V is TRBV18; D uncertain. Germline CDR1 is KGHSH and CDR2 is LQKENI. The germline V and J ends were trimmed by 0 bases and 5 bases, with 8 bases remaining between them. This CDR3 has 14 amino acids. CDR3 in amino acids: CASSPPTGHNEQFF. The CDR3 DNA follows: TGTGCCAGCTCACCACCGACCGGGCACAATGAGCAGTTCTTC.

The chain links TRBV5-8 to TRBJ2-7; maybe TRBD1 (6 bases). This CDR3 comprises 14 residues. Germline CDR1 reads SGHTS; CDR2 reads YDEGEE. Trimming cost V 4 bases and J 3 bases, with 14 bases left between them. The CDR3 DNA sequence: TGTGCCAGCAGCACGCCGGGACACAACTACGAGCAGTACGTC. Encoded protein: CASSTPGHNYEQYV.

The count of this clone is one. The chain couples TRBV9 to TRBJ2-3; D gene ambiguous. The CDR3 is made up of 15 amino acids. Trimming stripped 2 bases from V and 3 bases from J, with 13 bases between. The germline V gene has CDR1 SGDLS and CDR2 YYNGEE. The CDR3 bases are TGTGCCAGCAGCGTGACTCCTCTGGGGACAGATACGCAGTATTTT. Protein sequence: CASSVTPLGTDTQYF. The variable domain in full, completed from reference TRBV9 and TRBJ2-3, reads DSGVTQTPKHLITATGQRVTLRCSPRSGDLSVYWYQQSLDQGLQFLIQYYNGEERAKGNILERFSAQQFPDLHSELNLSSLELGDSALYFCASSVTPLGTDTQYFGPGTRLTVL.

The chain has TRBV18 and TRBJ2-3; 10 nucleotides match TRBD2. The CDR3 is 15 amino acids. V lost 5 bases, J lost 0 bases, and 2 bases stayed unmatched. Germline CDR1 and CDR2: KGHSH and LQKENI. The CDR3 DNA follows: TGTGCCAGCTCAGTGACTAGCGGGAGCACAGATACGCAGTATTTT. This codes for CASSVTSGSTDTQYF.

The chain recombines TRBV5-4 with TRBJ2-1, with 12 bases that match TRBD2. The V and J ends lost 4 bases and 1 base, in that order; junction bases with no gene match: 12. Germline CDR1 SGHNT, CDR2 YYREEE (reference sequence). CDR3 length equals 19 residues. The CDR3 region is CASSHTGLAGIFSYNEQFF. The DNA for the CDR3 is TGTGCCAGCAGCCATACAGGACTAGCGGGGATTTTTTCCTACAATGAGCAGTTCTTC.

The rearrangement uses TRBV7-3 and TRBJ2-5; D possibly uses TRBD1 or TRBD2 (6 bases each). V dropped 2 bases and J dropped 1 base, with 11 bases sitting between them. Germline V gene sequence: CDR1 SGHTA, CDR2 FQGTGA. The CDR3 is 15 residues long. The CDR3 sequence: CASSLVGGLQETQYF. In DNA, the CDR3 is TGTGCCAGCAGCTTAGTTGGGGGGCTCCAAGAGACCCAGTACTTC.

This rearrangement joins TRBV6-6 to TRBJ2-2; tentative D call: TRBD2 (6 bases). CDR3 length equals 16 residues. Trimming pared 2 bases from V and 0 bases from J, leaving 10 bases between. In germline, CDR1 is MNHNY, CDR2 SVGAGI (reference sequence). CDR3 sequence reads: CASSYGGTANTGELFF. CDR3 bases: TGTGCCAGCAGTTACGGGGGGACCGCGAACACCGGGGAGCTGTTTTTT.

This chain connects TRBV3-1 (or the pseudogene TRBV3-2) to TRBJ1-6; D possibly corresponds to TRBD1 (5 bases). This CDR3 contains 14 residues. With 0 bases removed from V and 17 bases from J, the gap between germline ends came to 17 bases. In germline, CDR1 is LGHDT, CDR2 YNNKEL (reference sequence). CDR3 nucleotides: TGTGCCAGCAGCCAAGATTTAGCTCGACAGAAAGTCCACTTT. Translating gives CASSQDLARQKVHF.

The CDR3 nucleotides read TGTGCCAGTAGTAGGACCGGGACAGGGGGCCCTGGGGCCAACGTCCTGACTTTC. Residues: CASSRTGTGGPGANVLTF. The V gene is TRBV19, the J gene TRBJ2-6; 12 bases are shared with TRBD1. CDR3 length: 18 amino acids. CDR1 is LNHDA and CDR2 is SQIVND in the germline V gene (reference sequence). V gave up 4 bases and J gave up 2 bases; unmatched junction bases: 6. The variable domain in full, completed from reference TRBV19 and TRBJ2-6, reads DGGITQSPKYLFRKEGQNVTLSCEQNLNHDAMYWYRQDPGQGLRLIYYSQIVNDFQKGDIAEGYSVSREKKESFPLTVTSAQKNPTAFYLCASSRTGTGGPGANVLTFGAGSRLTVL.

The chain carries TRBV11-2 and TRBJ2-1, with D tentatively TRBD2 (6 bases). Between the trimmed V and J ends, which lost 5 bases and 0 bases, there was a span of 14 bases. CDR1 is SGHAT, CDR2 FQNNGV, per germline. The CDR3 is made up of 16 amino acids. DNA for the CDR3: TGTGCCAGCAGCGCATTAGCGGAGAGCTCCTACAATGAGCAGTTCTTC. Its protein product is CASSALAESSYNEQFF.

The chain recombines TRBV14 with TRBJ1-2, with 8 positions matching TRBD1. The CDR3 has 15 residues. The junction had 10 bases not matched to a gene; V was cut back by 4 bases and J by 6 bases. CDR1 SGHDN and CDR2 FVKESK come from the germline V gene. The CDR3 coding sequence is TGTGCCAGCAGCCCAAACCTCCGGACAGGGAATGGCTACACCTTC. It is translated as CASSPNLRTGNGYTF.

The chain uses TRBV19 and TRBJ2-1; maybe TRBD1 (6 bases). The V gene's germline CDR1 is LNHDA and CDR2 SQIVND (reference sequence). V gave up 4 bases and J gave up 10 bases, with 14 bases separating them. The CDR3 spans 13 residues. The CDR3 sequence: CASSKGTTLEQFF. In nucleotides, the CDR3 is TGTGCCAGTAGTAAAGGGACAACCCTAGAGCAGTTCTTC.

This clone was counted a single time. The rearrangement uses TRBV7-2 and TRBJ2-3; TRBD2 might be the D (7 bases). V was trimmed by 5 bases and J by 2 bases, leaving 14 bases between them. This CDR3 is built from 15 residues. Germline-derived CDR1 and CDR2 are SGHTA and FQGNSA. CDR3 nucleotides: TGTGCCAGCAGCCCGGGGGCGGGGGCCACAGATACGCAGTATTTT. This sequence encodes CASSPGAGATDTQYF.

V gene TRBV6-2 or TRBV6-3 combines with J gene TRBJ2-1; 9 nucleotides match TRBD1. Germline CDR1 reads MNHEY; CDR2 reads SVGEGT. Losses at the gene ends were 3 bases for V and 12 bases for J; bases not matched to a gene: 9. The CDR3 consists of 14 residues. CDR3 sequence: CASSYRGQGRGQFF. The CDR3 nucleotides are TGTGCCAGCAGTTATCGGGGACAGGGTCGTGGGCAGTTCTTC.

CDR3 DNA: TGTGCCAGCAGTTACTCGACGGAGCAGTACTTC. Its protein product is CASSYSTEQYF. The V and J genes are TRBV6-6 and TRBJ2-7; no definite D call. Germline CDR1 MNHNY, CDR2 SVGAGI (reference sequence). The CDR3 spans 11 residues. V gave up 0 bases and J gave up 7 bases, with 4 bases separating them.

In this sample, this clone turned up a few times. The genes are TRBV7-8 and TRBJ1-3; D remains ambiguous. The CDR3 runs to 12 residues. Germline CDR1 is SGHVS and CDR2 is FQNEAQ. V was cut by 5 bases and J by 3 bases, with 5 bases left in between. The CDR3 DNA sequence: TGTGCCAGCAGCCGGAATGGAAACACCATATATTTT. Protein product: CASSRNGNTIYF.

This clone showed up just a few times. This rearrangement joins TRBV20-1 to TRBJ2-1; 9 bases agree with TRBD2. From germline, CDR1 is DFQATT and CDR2 SNEGSKA (reference sequence). CDR3 length: 11 amino acids. Trimming at V came to 6 bases and at J to 12 bases, leaving 6 bases not matched to a gene. The CDR3 region is CSARTSEWQFF. In DNA, the CDR3 is TGCAGTGCCCGGACTAGCGAGTGGCAGTTCTTC.

The J gene is TRBJ2-5, the V gene TRBV15; TRBD1 is a possible D gene (6 bases). The V end was cut by 0 bases, the J end by 3 bases, with 8 bases between. Germline V CDR1 and CDR2: LNHNV, YYDKDF (reference sequence). CDR3 length: 14 amino acids. The CDR3 reads CATSRDRGEETQYF. In DNA, the CDR3 is TGTGCCACCAGCAGAGACAGGGGCGAAGAGACCCAGTACTTC.

The chain couples TRBV7-2 to TRBJ2-5; 11 bases fit TRBD2. The CDR3 spans 16 residues. The ends lost 5 bases at V and 5 bases at J; junction bases unmatched: 10. Germline V lookup: CDR1 SGHTA, CDR2 FQGNSA. The DNA for the CDR3 is TGTGCCAGCAGCCTTAGCGGGGGGGCTACGGGGGAGACCCAGTACTTC. The encoded protein is CASSLSGGATGETQYF. The full variable domain, its missing parts supplied by reference TRBV7-2 and TRBJ2-5, is GAGVSQSPSNKVTEKGKDVELRCDPISGHTALYWYRQSLGQGLEFLIYFQGNSAPDKSGLPSDRFSAERTGGSVSTLTIQRTQQEDSAVYLCASSLSGGATGETQYFGPGTRLLVL.

J is TRBJ2-2 and V is TRBV5-1; TRBD2 matches at 12 bases. Germline CDR1 reads SGHRS; CDR2 reads YFSETQ. J gave up 5 bases and V 3 bases, and 11 bases lay outside the gene matches. The CDR3 loop spans 18 amino acids. The CDR3 protein is CASSSTPSGRAGTGELFF. DNA of the CDR3: TGCGCCAGCAGCTCCACACCTAGCGGGAGGGCCGGGACCGGGGAGCTGTTTTTT.

V is TRBV27 and J is TRBJ2-5, with a tentative D call TRBD1 (5 bases). CDR1 is MNHEY and CDR2 is SMNVEV in the germline V gene (reference sequence). V was cut by 6 bases and J by 2 bases, with 16 bases left in between. The CDR3 has 15 amino acids. For the CDR3, the DNA is TGTGCCAGCAGCCTATATGACAGTACTCAAGAGACCCAGTACTTC. This encodes CASSLYDSTQETQYF.

The V gene is TRBV15, the J gene TRBJ2-1; no reliable D call. Per germline, CDR1 LNHNV and CDR2 YYDKDF (reference sequence). Trimming took off 0 bases at V and 3 bases at J, with 6 bases between the two ends. The CDR3 has 14 amino acids. In nucleotides, the CDR3 is TGTGCCACCAGCAGAGACGCGCTCTACAATGAGCAGTTCTTC. Translating gives CATSRDALYNEQFF.

The chain employs TRBV19 and TRBJ1-2; 9 nucleotides match TRBD1. With V trimmed by 9 bases and J by 5 bases, 10 bases remained unmatched. CDR3 size: 14 residues. Germline CDR1 reads LNHDA; CDR2 reads SQIVND (reference sequence). The CDR3 DNA reads as TGTGCCAGCCACCTATTCGGACAGGGGTATGGCTACACCTTC. Its translation: CASHLFGQGYGYTF.

This clone came up once. The chain couples TRBV11-2 to TRBJ1-3, with D perhaps TRBD1 (6 bases). V was clipped by 1 base and J by 5 bases, with 9 bases between them. The CDR3 is 14 residues long. From germline, CDR1 is SGHAT and CDR2 FQNNGV. Here the CDR3 DNA reads TGTGCCAGCAGCTTAGCCCAGGGGCGAAACACCATATATTTT. Encoded protein: CASSLAQGRNTIYF. Drawing the rest from reference TRBV11-2 and TRBJ1-3, the complete variable domain is EAGVAQSPRYKIIEKRQSVAFWCNPISGHATLYWYQQILGQGPKLLIQFQNNGVVDDSQLPKDRFSAERLKGVDSTLKIQPAKLEDSAVYLCASSLAQGRNTIYFGEGSWLTVV.

The V gene is TRBV2, the J gene TRBJ2-2, with D possibly being TRBD1 (5 bases). V was shortened by 6 bases and J by 1 base, with 9 bases between the two germline ends. The CDR3 consists of 14 residues. The germline V gene encodes CDR1 SNHLY and CDR2 FYNNEI. CDR3 protein: CASSQGRNTGELFF. The CDR3 region has the DNA TGTGCCAGCAGCCAGGGCCGGAACACCGGGGAGCTGTTTTTT.